These T cell receptor beta chains were read from a single sample in a study of T cells after yellow fever vaccination. TCRdb recomputed calls from the 5' RACE reads with MiXCR, one row per CDR3 protein. Of some 500,000 distinct CDR3 sequences in the sample, roughly 12% are singletons; the top ten hold around 15%. Sequencing used PBMCs, obtained on the day of the yellow fever booster vaccination. These receptors originate from a young man who received the YFV17D yellow fever vaccine. CDR3s leave out the opening cysteine and the closing phenylalanine or tryptophan. For some rows the clone size is stated as once, few or many, or as a class when expanded; others skip it.

V gene	clone size	J gene	CDR3 protein
TRBV10-3	NA	TRBJ1-5	AIREASNQPQH
TRBV12-3/TRBV12-4	NA	TRBJ2-5	ASSFDRGFETQY
TRBV20-1	few	TRBJ1-1	SAQGRSLNTEAF
TRBV20-1	few	TRBJ2-1	SAPRPGTYNEQF
TRBV20-1	NA	TRBJ1-1	SASFRNTEAF
TRBV27	NA	TRBJ1-1	ASKFEGTEAF
TRBV6-5	NA	TRBJ2-3	ASSYAVAGYTDTQY
TRBV5-1	few	TRBJ2-3	ASSLGERRVSTDTQY
TRBV5-1	NA	TRBJ1-2	ASSLAKGDYGYT
TRBV11-2	few	TRBJ2-7	ASSLDYSGYEQY
TRBV5-1	NA	TRBJ2-6	ASSLVDGSSGANVLT
TRBV7-2	few	TRBJ1-1	ASSLAQNTEAF
TRBV27	NA	TRBJ1-3	ASSLSQGKGNTIY
TRBV6-6	many	TRBJ1-1	ASIGPMNTEAF
TRBV7-6	few	TRBJ2-4	ASSSATGPENIQY
TRBV30	NA	TRBJ2-7	AWSARDRGSYEQY